The entry below gives a single T cell receptor (beta chain) sequence along with its context. The target antigen is unknown. CD8+ and CD4+ T cells were negatively isolated; TEMRA cells were FACS-enriched. V shed 4 bases and J shed 3 bases, with 13 bases lying between them. The germline V gene has CDR1 SGHRS and CDR2 YFSETQ. This CDR3 region has 14 residues. The data were obtained in a study of CD8 T cells in Susac syndrome. Across the study: Treatment status at blood draw for the Susac syndrome patients was therapy-naive, corticosteroids, or intravenous immunoglobulin alone. Whole-study findings and limits: CD4+ repertoires of Susac syndrome patients lacked detectable clonal expansion.

Reverse transcription of roughly 0.5 to 1 ug RNA was performed with random hexamers. TCRdb itself ran the immunoSEQ multiplex PCR reads through MiXCR, one entry per CDR3 protein. The data show some 200,000 distinct CDR3 sequences, 91% seen once. The sequence came from a human donor with Susac syndrome. The material sequenced was CD4+ T cells from PBMCs. The rearrangement uses TRBV5-1 and TRBJ2-5; D uncertain. In nucleotides, the CDR3 is TGCGCCAGCAGCCCTACAGTAACCAAAGAGACCCAGTACTTC. Residues: CASSPTVTKETQYF. Using reference TRBV5-1 and TRBJ2-5 for the parts outside the CDR3, the full variable domain is KAGVTQTPRYLIKTRGQQVTLSCSPISGHRSVSWYQQTPGQGLQFLFEYFSETQRNKGNFPGRFSGRQFSNSRSEMNVSTLELGDSALYLCASSPTVTKETQYFGPGTRLLVL.